The next 4 T cell receptor beta chains were all read from a single sample in a study of response to subunit inactivated influenza vaccine. TCRdb independently ran MiXCR on the RT-PCR reads; one entry per CDR3 protein. The sample records around 300,000 distinct CDR3 sequences, about 20% being singletons. The specimen was PBMCs from blood, collected less than 22 months after vaccination. The receptors originated from a man aged 45 to 70 who received an inactivated influenza vaccine.

This clonotype was detected only a few times. The CDR3 DNA follows: TGTGCCAGCAGTTTTAGGCAGGGGGTGACCGAGCAGTACTTC. Amino acids: CASSFRQGVTEQYF. The chain combines TRBV12-3 or TRBV12-4 with TRBJ2-7; 7 bases line up with TRBD1. After removal of 3 bases from V and 6 bases from J, the junction contained 8 bases not matched to a gene. The CDR3 consists of 14 residues.

The gene calls are TRBV5-1 and TRBJ1-1; 7 bases line up with TRBD1. V lost 4 bases and J lost 10; bases outside the gene matches: 13. The length of the CDR3 is 14 residues. The germline V gene has CDR1 SGHRS and CDR2 YFSETQ. CDR3 loop: CASSRGTEVQPAFF. The CDR3 bases are TGCGCCAGCAGCCGTGGGACAGAAGTCCAGCCAGCTTTCTTT.

The chain uses TRBV7-2 and TRBJ2-7; D unclear. The CDR3 extends over 12 amino acids. Germline assignment: CDR1 SGHTA and CDR2 FQGNSA. Trimming stripped 0 bases from V and 3 bases from J, with 3 bases between. The CDR3 protein is CASSLAVYEQYF. Here the CDR3 DNA reads TGTGCCAGCAGCTTAGCGGTCTACGAGCAGTACTTC.

The V gene is TRBV4-3, the J gene TRBJ2-3, with D possibly called TRBD1 or TRBD2 (5 bases each). V gave up 3 bases and J gave up 5 bases, with 18 bases separating them. In germline, CDR1 is LGHNA, CDR2 YSLEER. The CDR3 extends over 16 amino acids. The CDR3 region has the DNA TGCGCCAGCAGCCACGGTGCCGGGACCCACAGAGATACGCAGTATTTT. As protein: CASSHGAGTHRDTQYF.